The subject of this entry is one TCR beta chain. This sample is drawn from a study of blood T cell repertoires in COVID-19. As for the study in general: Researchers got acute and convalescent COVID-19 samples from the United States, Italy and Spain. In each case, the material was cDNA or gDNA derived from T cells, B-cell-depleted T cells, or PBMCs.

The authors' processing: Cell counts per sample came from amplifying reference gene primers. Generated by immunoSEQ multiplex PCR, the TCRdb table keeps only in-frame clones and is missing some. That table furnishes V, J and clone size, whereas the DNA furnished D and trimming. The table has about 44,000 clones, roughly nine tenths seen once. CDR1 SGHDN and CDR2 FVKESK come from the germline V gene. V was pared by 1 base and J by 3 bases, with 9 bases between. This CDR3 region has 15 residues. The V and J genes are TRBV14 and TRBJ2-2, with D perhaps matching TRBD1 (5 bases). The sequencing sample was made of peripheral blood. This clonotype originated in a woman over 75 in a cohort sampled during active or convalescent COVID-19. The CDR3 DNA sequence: TGTGCCAGCAGCCAAGGAGACAGCTACACCGGGGAGCTGTTTTTT. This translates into CASSQGDSYTGELFF.